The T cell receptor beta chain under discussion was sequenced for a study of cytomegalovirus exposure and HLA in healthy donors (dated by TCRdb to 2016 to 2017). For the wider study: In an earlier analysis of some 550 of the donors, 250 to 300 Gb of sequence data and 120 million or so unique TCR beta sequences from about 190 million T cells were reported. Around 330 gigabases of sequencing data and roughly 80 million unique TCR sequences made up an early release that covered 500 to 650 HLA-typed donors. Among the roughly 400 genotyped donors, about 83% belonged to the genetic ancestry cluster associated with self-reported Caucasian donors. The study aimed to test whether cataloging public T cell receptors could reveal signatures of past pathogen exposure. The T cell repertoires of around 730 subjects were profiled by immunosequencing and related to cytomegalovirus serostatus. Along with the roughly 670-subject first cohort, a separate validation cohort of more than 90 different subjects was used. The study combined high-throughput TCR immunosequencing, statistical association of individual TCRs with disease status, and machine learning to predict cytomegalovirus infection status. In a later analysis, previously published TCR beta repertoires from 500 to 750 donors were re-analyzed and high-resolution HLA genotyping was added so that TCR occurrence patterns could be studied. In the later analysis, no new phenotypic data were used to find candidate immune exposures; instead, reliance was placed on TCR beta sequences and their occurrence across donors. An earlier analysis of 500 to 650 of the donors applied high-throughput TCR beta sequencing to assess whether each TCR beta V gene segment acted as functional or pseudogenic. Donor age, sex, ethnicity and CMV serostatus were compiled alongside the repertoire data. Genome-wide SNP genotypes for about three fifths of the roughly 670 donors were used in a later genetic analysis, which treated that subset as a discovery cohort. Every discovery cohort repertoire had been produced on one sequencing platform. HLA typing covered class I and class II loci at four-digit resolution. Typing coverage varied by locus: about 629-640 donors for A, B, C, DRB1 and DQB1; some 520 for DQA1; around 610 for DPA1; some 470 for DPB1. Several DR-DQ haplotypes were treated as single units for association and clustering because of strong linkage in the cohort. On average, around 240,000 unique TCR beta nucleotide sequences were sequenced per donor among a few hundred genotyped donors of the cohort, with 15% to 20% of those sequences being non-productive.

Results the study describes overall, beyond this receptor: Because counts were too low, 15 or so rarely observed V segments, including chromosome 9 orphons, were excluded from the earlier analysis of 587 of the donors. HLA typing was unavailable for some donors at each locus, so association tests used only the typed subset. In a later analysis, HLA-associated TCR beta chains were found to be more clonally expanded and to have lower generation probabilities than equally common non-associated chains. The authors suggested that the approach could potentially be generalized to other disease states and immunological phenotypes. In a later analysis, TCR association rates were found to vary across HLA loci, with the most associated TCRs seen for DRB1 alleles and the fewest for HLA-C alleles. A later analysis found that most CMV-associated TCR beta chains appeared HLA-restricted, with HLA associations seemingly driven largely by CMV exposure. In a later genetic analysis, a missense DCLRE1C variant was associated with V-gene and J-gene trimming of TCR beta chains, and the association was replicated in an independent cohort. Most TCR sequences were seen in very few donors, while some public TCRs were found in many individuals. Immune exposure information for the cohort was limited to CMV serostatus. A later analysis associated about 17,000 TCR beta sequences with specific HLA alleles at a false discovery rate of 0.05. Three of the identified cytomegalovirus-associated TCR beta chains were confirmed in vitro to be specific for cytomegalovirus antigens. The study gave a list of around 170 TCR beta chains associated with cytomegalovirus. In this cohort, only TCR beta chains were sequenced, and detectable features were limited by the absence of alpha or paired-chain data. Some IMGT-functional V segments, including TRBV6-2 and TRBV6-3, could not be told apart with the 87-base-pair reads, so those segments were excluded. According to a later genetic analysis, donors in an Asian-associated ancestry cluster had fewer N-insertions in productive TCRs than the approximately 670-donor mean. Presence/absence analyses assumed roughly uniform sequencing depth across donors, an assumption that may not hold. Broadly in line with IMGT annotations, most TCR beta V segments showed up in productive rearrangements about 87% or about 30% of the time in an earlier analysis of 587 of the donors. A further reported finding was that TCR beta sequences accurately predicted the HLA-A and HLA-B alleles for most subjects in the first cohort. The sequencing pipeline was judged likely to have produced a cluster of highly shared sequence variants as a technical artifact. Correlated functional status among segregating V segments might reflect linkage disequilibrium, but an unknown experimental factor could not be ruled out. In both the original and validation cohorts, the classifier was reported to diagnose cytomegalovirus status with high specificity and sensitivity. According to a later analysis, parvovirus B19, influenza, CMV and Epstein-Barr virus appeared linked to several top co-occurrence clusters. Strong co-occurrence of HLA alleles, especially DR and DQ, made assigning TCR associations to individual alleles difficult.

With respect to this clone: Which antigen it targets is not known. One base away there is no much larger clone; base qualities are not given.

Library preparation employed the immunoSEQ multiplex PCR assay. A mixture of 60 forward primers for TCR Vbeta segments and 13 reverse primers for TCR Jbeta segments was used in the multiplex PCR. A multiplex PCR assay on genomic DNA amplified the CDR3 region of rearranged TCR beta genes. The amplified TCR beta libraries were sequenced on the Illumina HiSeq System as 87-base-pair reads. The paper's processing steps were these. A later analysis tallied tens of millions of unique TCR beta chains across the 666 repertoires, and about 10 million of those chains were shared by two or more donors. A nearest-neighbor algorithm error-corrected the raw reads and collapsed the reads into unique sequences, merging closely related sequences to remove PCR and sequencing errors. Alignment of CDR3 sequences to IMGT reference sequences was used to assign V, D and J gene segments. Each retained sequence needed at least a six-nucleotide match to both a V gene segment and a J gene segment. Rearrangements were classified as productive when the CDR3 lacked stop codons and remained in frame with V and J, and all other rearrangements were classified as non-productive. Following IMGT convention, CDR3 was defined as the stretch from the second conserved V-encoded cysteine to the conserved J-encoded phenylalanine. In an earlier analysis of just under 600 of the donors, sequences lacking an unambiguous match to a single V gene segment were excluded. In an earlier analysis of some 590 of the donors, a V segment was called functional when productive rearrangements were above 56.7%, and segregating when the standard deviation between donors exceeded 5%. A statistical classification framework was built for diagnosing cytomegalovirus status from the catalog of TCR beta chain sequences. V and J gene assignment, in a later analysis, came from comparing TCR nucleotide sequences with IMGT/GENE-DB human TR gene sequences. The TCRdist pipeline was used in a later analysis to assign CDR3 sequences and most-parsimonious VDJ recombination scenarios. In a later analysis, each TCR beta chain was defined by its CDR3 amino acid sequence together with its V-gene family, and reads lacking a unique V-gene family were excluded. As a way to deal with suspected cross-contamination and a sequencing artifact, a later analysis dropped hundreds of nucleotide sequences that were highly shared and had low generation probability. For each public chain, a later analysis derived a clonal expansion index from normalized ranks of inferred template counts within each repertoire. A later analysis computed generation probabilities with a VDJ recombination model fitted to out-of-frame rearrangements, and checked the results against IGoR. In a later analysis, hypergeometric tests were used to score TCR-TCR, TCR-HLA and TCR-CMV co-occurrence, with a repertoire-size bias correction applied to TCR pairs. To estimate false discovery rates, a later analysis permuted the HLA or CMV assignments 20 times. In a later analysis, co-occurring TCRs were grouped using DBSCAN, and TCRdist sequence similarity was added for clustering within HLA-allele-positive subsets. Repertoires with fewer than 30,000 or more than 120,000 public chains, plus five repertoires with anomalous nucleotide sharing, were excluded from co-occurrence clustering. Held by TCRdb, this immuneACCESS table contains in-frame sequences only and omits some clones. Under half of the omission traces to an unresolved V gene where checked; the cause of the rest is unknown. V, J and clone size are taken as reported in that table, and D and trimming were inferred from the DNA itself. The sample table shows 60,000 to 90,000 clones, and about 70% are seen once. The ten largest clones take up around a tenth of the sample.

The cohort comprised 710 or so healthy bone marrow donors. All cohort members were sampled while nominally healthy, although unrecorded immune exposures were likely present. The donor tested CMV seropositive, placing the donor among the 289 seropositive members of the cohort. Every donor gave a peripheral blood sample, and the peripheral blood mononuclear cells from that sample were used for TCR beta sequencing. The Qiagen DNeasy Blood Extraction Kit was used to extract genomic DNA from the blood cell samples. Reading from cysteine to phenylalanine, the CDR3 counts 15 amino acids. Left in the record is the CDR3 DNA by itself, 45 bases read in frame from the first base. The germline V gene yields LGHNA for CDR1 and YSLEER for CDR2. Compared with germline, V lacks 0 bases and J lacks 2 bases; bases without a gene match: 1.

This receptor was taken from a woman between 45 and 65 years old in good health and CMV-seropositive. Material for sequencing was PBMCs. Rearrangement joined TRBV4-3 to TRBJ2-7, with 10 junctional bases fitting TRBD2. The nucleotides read TGCGCCAGCAGCCAAGACGGGACTAGCGCCTACGAGCAGTACTTC. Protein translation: CASSQDGTSAYEQYF.